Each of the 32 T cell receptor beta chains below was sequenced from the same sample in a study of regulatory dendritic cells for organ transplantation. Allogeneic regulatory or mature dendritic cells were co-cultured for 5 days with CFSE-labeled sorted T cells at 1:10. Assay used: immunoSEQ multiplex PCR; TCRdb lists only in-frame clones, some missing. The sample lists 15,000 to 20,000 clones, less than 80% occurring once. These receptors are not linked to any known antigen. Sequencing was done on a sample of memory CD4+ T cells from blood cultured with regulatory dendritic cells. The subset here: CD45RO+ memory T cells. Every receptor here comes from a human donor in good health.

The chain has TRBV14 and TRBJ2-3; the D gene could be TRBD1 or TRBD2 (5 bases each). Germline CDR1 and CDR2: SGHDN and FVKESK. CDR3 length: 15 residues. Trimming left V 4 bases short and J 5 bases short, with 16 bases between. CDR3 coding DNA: TGTGCCAGCAGCCCCTCGAGAGGGGCGGTAGATACGCAGTATTTT. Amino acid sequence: CASSPSRGAVDTQYF.

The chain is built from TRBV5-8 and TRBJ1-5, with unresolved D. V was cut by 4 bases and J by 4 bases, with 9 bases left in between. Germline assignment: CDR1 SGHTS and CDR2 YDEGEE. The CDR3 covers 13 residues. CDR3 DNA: TGTGCCAGCAGCCTTACAGTGAATCAGCCCCAGCATTTT. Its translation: CASSLTVNQPQHF.

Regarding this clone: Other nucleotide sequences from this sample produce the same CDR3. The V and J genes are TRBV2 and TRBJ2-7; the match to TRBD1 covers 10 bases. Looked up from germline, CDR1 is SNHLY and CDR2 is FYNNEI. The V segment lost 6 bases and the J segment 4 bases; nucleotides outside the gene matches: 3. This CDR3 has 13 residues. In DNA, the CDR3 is TGTGCCAGCAGGACAGGGGGCTTGTACGAGCAGTACTTC. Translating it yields CASRTGGLYEQYF.

DNA of the CDR3: TGTGCCAGCAGCTTAGTGGCGGCCAACGAGCAGTACTTC. Translation: CASSLVAANEQYF. V usage is TRBV7-2 and J usage is TRBJ2-7; D is unclear. V shed 1 base and J shed 5 bases, with 9 bases lying between them. This CDR3 has 13 residues. Germline V gives CDR1 SGHTA, CDR2 FQGNSA.

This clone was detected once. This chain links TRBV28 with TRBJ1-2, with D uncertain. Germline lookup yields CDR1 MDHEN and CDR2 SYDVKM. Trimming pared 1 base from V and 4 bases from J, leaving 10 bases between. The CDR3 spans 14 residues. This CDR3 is CASSLSASIYGYTF. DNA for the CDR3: TGTGCCAGCAGTTTATCTGCCAGTATCTATGGCTACACCTTC.

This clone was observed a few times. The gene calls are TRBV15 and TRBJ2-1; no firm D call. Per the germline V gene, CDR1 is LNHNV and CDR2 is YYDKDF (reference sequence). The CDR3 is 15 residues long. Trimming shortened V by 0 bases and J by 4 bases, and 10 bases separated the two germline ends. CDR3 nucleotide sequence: TGTGCCACCAGCAGAGATTCCAACAGATACAATGAGCAGTTCTTC. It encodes CATSRDSNRYNEQFF. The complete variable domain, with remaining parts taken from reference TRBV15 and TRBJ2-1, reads DAMVIQNPRYQVTQFGKPVTLSCSQTLNHNVMYWYQQKSSQAPKLLFHYYDKDFNNEADTPDNFQSRRPNTSFCFLDIRSPGLGDTAMYLCATSRDSNRYNEQFFGPGTRLTVL.

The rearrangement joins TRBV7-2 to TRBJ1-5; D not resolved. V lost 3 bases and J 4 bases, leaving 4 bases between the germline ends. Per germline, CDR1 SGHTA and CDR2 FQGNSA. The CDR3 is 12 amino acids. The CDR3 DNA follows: TGTGCCAGCAGCTTTAGAAATCAGCCCCAGCATTTT. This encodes CASSFRNQPQHF.

DNA of the CDR3: TGTGCCAGCAGCCAAGGAGGTGGGGGTATAAGCAATCAGCCCCAGCATTTT. Its translation is CASSQGGGGISNQPQHF. The chain uses TRBV14 and TRBJ1-5, with D possibly TRBD1 on 5 matching bases. The CDR3 length is 17 residues. The ends were cut back, 1 base at V and 1 base at J, with 14 bases in the middle. The germline CDR1 and CDR2 sequences are SGHDN and FVKESK.

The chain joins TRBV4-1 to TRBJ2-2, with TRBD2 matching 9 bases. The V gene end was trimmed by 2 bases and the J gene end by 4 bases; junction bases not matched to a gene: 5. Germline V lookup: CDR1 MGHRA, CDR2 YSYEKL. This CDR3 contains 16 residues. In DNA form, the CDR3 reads TGCGCCAGCAGCCAACCGCCTAGCGGGACCACCGGGGAGCTGTTTTTT. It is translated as CASSQPPSGTTGELFF.

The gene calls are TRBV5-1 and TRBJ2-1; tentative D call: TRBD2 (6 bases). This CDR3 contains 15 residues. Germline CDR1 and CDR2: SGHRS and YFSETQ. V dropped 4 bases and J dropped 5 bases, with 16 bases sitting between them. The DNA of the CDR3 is TGCGCCAGCAGCGCCTGGGGGGAGCGGGACAATGAGCAGTTCTTC. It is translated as CASSAWGERDNEQFF.

CDR3 bases: TGTGCCAGCAGCGAAGGACAGGTTGTATCCTACGAGCAGTACTTC. It specifies CASSEGQVVSYEQYF. The rearrangement joins TRBV7-2 to TRBJ2-7; 7 nucleotides line up with TRBD1. The CDR3 is 15 amino acids. Germline V CDR1 and CDR2: SGHTA, FQGNSA. The J segment lost 1 base and the V segment lost 5 bases, leaving 8 bases of the junction unmatched.

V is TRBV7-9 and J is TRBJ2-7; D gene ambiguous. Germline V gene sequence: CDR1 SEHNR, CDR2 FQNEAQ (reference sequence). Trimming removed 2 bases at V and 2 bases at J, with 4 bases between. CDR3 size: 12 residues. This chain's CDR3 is CASSLRAYEQYF. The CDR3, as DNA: TGTGCCAGCAGCTTAAGGGCCTACGAGCAGTACTTC.

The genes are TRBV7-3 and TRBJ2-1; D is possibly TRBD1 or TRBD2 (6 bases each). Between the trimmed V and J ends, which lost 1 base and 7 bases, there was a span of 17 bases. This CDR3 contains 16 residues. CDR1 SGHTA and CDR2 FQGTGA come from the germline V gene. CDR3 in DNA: TGTGCCAGCAGCTTAAATCCCTCGGGGGCGGCGAATGAGCAGTTCTTC. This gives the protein CASSLNPSGAANEQFF.

The CDR3 here is CSALTQITDTQYF. The CDR3 nucleotides are TGCAGCGCCCTGACTCAGATCACAGATACGCAGTATTTT. The genes are TRBV29-1 and TRBJ2-3; D is unclear. CDR1 SQVTM and CDR2 ANQGSEA come from the germline V gene. V dropped 7 bases and J dropped 2 bases, with 13 bases sitting between them. The CDR3 is 13 residues long.

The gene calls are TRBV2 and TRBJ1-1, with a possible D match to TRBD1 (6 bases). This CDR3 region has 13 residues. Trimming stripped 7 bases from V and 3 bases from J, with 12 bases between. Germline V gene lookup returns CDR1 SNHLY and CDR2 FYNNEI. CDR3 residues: CASTPTGYTEAFF. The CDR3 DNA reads TGTGCCAGCACCCCGACAGGATACACTGAAGCTTTCTTT.

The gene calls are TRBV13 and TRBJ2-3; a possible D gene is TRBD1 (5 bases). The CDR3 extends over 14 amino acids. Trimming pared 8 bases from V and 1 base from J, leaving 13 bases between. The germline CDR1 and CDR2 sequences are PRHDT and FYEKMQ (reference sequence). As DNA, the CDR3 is TGTGCCAGCCTCGAGCAGGGTGGCACAGATACGCAGTATTTT. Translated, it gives CASLEQGGTDTQYF.

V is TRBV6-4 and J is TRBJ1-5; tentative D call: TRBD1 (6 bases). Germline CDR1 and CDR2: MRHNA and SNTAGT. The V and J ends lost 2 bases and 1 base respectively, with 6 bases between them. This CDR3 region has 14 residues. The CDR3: CASSDTGSNQPQHF. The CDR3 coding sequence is TGTGCCAGCAGTGACACAGGGAGCAATCAGCCCCAGCATTTT.

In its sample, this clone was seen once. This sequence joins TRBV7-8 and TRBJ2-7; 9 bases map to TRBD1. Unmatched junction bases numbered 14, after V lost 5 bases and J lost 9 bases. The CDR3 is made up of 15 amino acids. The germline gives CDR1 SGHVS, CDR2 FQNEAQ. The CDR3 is CASSQNRGPSAGQYF. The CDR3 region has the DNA TGTGCCAGCAGCCAGAACAGGGGGCCCTCGGCTGGGCAGTACTTC.

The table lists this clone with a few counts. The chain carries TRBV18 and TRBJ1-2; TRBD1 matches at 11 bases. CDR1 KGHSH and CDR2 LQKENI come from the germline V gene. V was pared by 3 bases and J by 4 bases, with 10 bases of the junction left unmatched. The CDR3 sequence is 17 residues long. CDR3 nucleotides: TGTGCCAGCTCACCCGTTTCAGGACAGGGGGCTCCCTATGGCTACACCTTC. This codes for CASSPVSGQGAPYGYTF.

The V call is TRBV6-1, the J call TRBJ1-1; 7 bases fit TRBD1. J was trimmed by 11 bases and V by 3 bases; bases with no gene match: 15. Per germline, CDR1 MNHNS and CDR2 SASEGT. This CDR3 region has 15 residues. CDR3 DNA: TGTGCCAGCAGTGAGCATCGGCGACAGGGAGGTACGGCTTTCTTT. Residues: CASSEHRRQGGTAFF.

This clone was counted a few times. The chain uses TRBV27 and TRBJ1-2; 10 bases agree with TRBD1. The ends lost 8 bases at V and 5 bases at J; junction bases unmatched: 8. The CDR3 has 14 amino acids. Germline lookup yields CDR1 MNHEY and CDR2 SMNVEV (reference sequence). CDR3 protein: CASASDRGFYGYTF. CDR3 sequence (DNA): TGTGCCAGCGCCTCGGACAGGGGGTTTTATGGCTACACCTTC.

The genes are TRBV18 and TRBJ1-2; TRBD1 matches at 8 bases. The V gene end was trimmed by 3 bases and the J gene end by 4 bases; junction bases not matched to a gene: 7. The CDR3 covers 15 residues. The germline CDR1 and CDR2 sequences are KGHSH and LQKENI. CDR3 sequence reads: CASSPGQAGLYGYTF. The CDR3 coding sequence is TGTGCCAGCTCACCGGGACAGGCGGGGCTCTATGGCTACACCTTC.

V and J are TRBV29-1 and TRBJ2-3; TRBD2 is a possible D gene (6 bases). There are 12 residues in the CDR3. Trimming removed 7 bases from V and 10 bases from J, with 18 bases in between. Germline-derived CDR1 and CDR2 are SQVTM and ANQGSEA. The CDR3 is CSAGRVGGAQYF. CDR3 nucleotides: TGCAGCGCTGGCCGGGTAGGAGGGGCGCAGTATTTT.

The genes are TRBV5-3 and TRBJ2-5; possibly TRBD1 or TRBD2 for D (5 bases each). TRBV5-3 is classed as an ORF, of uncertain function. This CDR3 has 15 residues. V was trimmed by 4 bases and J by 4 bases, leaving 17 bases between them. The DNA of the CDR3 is TGTGCCAGAAGCCCGGTCGGTGGGGACGGAGAGACCCAGTACTTC. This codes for CARSPVGGDGETQYF.

Here the CDR3 reads CASSQSSYNEQFF. The CDR3 DNA follows: TGCGCCAGCAGTCAATCTAGCTACAATGAGCAGTTCTTC. The chain joins TRBV23-1 to TRBJ2-1, with D uncertain. TRBV23-1 is annotated as an ORF whose role is uncertain. The CDR3 is made up of 13 amino acids. Trimming took off 0 bases at V and 3 bases at J, with 3 bases between the two ends.

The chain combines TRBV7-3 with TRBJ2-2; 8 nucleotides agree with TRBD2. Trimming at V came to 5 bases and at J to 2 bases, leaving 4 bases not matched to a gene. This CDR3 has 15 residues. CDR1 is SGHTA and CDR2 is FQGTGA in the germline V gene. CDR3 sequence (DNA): TGTGCCAGCAGCGGCAGCGGGGGAAACACCGGGGAGCTGTTTTTT. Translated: CASSGSGGNTGELFF.

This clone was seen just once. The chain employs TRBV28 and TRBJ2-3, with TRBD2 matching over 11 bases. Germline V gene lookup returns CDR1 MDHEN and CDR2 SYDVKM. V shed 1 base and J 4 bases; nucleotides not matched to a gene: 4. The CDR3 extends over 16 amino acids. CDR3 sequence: CASSLSSGRSPDTQYF. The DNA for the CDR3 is TGTGCCAGCAGTTTATCTAGCGGGAGGTCCCCAGATACGCAGTATTTT.

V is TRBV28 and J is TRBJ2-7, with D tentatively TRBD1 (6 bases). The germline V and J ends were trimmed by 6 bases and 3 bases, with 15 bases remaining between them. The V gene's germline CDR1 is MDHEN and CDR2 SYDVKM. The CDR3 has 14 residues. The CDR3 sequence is CASRRSLDSYEQYF. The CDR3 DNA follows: TGTGCCAGCAGACGATCCCTGGACAGCTACGAGCAGTACTTC.

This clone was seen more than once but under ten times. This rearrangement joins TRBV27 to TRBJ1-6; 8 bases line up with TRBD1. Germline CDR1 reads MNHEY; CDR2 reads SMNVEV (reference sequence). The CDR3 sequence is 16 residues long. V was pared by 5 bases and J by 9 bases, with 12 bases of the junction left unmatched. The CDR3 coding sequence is TGTGCCAGCAGTCTCTCCCCTGGACAGGGCGTTTCACCCCTCCACTTT. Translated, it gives CASSLSPGQGVSPLHF.

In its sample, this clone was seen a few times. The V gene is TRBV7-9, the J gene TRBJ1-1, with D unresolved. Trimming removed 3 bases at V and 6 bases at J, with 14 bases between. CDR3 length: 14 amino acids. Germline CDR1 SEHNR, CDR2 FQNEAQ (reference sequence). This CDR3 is CASSFLDRVAEAFF. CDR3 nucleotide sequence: TGTGCCAGCAGCTTTCTGGATCGGGTCGCTGAAGCTTTCTTT.

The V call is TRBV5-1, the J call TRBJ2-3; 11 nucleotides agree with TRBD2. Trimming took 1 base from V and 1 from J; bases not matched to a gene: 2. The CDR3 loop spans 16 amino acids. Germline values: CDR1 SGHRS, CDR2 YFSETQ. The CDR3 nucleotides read TGCGCCAGCAGCTTGAATAGCGGGGGGGGCACAGATACGCAGTATTTT. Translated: CASSLNSGGGTDTQYF. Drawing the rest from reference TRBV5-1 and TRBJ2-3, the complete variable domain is KAGVTQTPRYLIKTRGQQVTLSCSPISGHRSVSWYQQTPGQGLQFLFEYFSETQRNKGNFPGRFSGRQFSNSRSEMNVSTLELGDSALYLCASSLNSGGGTDTQYFGPGTRLTVL.

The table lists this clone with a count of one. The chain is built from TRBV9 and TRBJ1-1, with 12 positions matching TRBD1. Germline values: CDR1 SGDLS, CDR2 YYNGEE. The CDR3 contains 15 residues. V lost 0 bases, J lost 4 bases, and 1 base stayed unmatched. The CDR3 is CASSVEGQGATEAFF. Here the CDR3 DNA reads TGTGCCAGCAGCGTAGAGGGACAGGGGGCCACTGAAGCTTTCTTT. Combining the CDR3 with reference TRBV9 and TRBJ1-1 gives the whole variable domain DSGVTQTPKHLITATGQRVTLRCSPRSGDLSVYWYQQSLDQGLQFLIQYYNGEERAKGNILERFSAQQFPDLHSELNLSSLELGDSALYFCASSVEGQGATEAFFGQGTRLTVV.